Below are 28 T cell receptor beta chains sequenced from a single sample in a study of T-cell reconstitution after alpha-beta-depleted transplantation in children. Preparation of the TCRbeta library was carried out with unique molecular identifiers. Via MiXCR, TCRdb re-called the PCR reads, giving one row per CDR3 protein. The sample lists approximately 200,000 distinct CDR3 sequences; roughly 15% were seen once. Here the sequenced sample was PBMCs from the stem cell graft donor, taken from the stem cell graft. The receptor set was obtained from a human donor who donated a stem cell graft to a child with acute lymphoblastic leukemia.

V and J are TRBV7-2 and TRBJ1-1; no reliable D call. Germline loops: CDR1 SGHTA, CDR2 FQGNSA. The CDR3 covers 11 residues. CDR3 nucleotide sequence: TGTGCTAGCGGGAGAGCACCTGAAGCTTTCTTT. Its translation: CASGRAPEAFF.

This clonotype was observed a few times. The rearrangement links TRBV7-9 to TRBJ1-1, with D perhaps TRBD1 (5 bases). Between the trimmed V and J ends, which lost 8 bases and 1 base, there was a span of 14 bases. CDR1 and CDR2 (germline): SEHNR, FQNEAQ (reference sequence). The CDR3 spans 14 residues. CDR3 coding DNA: TGTGCCAGCGGGAAAGGGACTGAGAACACTGAAGCTTTCTTT. Translated: CASGKGTENTEAFF.

The table lists this clonotype with many counts. The rearrangement links TRBV27 to TRBJ1-2, with D uncertain. The CDR3 totals 15 residues. V lost 5 bases, J lost 4 bases, and 17 bases lay in between. The V gene's germline CDR1 is MNHEY and CDR2 SMNVEV (reference sequence). CDR3 loop: CASSPLPPKGYGYTF. In nucleotides, the CDR3 is TGTGCCAGCAGTCCCTTACCCCCGAAAGGCTATGGCTACACCTTC.

This clonotype was counted only a few times. The rearrangement joins TRBV29-1 to TRBJ2-7; no firm D call. Germline CDR1 and CDR2: SQVTM and ANQGSEA. V lost 3 bases to trimming and J lost 2 bases, with 14 bases between them. This CDR3 has 14 residues. CDR3 loop: CSVESPRSPYEQYF. CDR3 DNA sequence: TGCAGCGTTGAGAGCCCACGGTCTCCCTACGAGCAGTACTTC.

This clonotype was observed at least ten times. The chain is built from TRBV6-5 and TRBJ1-1, with D perhaps matching TRBD1 (6 bases). Deletions cut 4 bases from V and 3 bases from J, with 15 bases between. The CDR3 is made up of 15 amino acids. Germline V gene sequence: CDR1 MNHEY, CDR2 SVGAGI. CDR3 DNA sequence: TGTGCCAGCAGTTCAAGGGGGGCCCCGGACACTGAAGCTTTCTTT. Protein sequence: CASSSRGAPDTEAFF.

This clonotype was seen at least ten times. The J gene is TRBJ2-1, the V gene TRBV10-3, with D tentatively TRBD2 (6 bases). CDR1 and CDR2 (germline): ENHRY, SYGVKD. The CDR3 has 14 residues. Trimming cost V 9 bases and J 5 bases, with 17 bases left between them. This chain's CDR3 is CAILRLGADNEQFF. CDR3 nucleotides: TGTGCCATTCTACGACTAGGGGCAGACAATGAGCAGTTCTTC.

This clonotype was detected many times. The chain has TRBV5-5 and TRBJ1-1; D remains ambiguous. The germline V gene has CDR1 SGHKS and CDR2 YYEKEE (reference sequence). This CDR3 is 13 amino acids long. V lost 0 bases, J lost 1 base, and 4 bases lay in between. The CDR3 coding sequence is TGTGCCAGCAGCTTGGAACCGAACACTGAAGCTTTCTTT. Encoded protein: CASSLEPNTEAFF.

This clonotype was seen ten or more times. V and J are TRBV20-1 and TRBJ2-7; TRBD2 aligns across 7 bases. The CDR3 is 15 amino acids. The V segment lost 3 bases and the J segment 4 bases; nucleotides outside the gene matches: 12. Germline V gives CDR1 DFQATT, CDR2 SNEGSKA (reference sequence). The CDR3 protein is CSARSSERGPYEQYF. The CDR3 bases are TGCAGTGCTAGGTCTAGCGAGCGGGGCCCATACGAGCAGTACTTC.

This chain links TRBV5-1 with TRBJ2-5; 11 positions match TRBD1. The ends lost 5 bases at V and 4 bases at J; junction bases unmatched: 10. The length of the CDR3 is 16 residues. Germline V gene sequence: CDR1 SGHRS, CDR2 YFSETQ. The CDR3 loop reads CASRMGGQGVRETQYF. In DNA, the CDR3 is TGCGCCAGCAGGATGGGGGGACAGGGGGTTCGAGAGACCCAGTACTTC.

CDR3 amino acids: CATSSGENPYNEQFF. The CDR3, as DNA: TGTGCCACCAGTTCGGGTGAGAATCCTTACAATGAGCAGTTCTTC. The chain is built from TRBV15 and TRBJ2-1; D uncertain. The germline gives CDR1 LNHNV, CDR2 YYDKDF (reference sequence). V was pared by 6 bases and J by 4 bases, with 16 bases between. This CDR3 spans 15 amino acids.

This clonotype was seen at least ten times. This chain links TRBV6-5 with TRBJ2-7; 10 positions match TRBD1. With V trimmed by 4 bases and J by 5 bases, 8 bases remained unmatched. The CDR3 has 15 amino acids. Germline CDR1 and CDR2: MNHEY and SVGAGI. In nucleotides, the CDR3 is TGTGCCAGCAGTTCCCAGACAGGGGGCTTGGACGAGCAGTACTTC. This gives the protein CASSSQTGGLDEQYF.

The V call is TRBV5-1, the J call TRBJ1-2; 8 bases match TRBD1. The V gene's germline CDR1 is SGHRS and CDR2 YFSETQ. J was trimmed by 4 bases and V by 0 bases; bases with no gene match: 11. This CDR3 comprises 17 residues. The CDR3: CASSLARDRMAGYGYTF. In nucleotides, the CDR3 is TGCGCCAGCAGCTTGGCCCGGGACAGGATGGCTGGCTATGGCTACACCTTC.

This clonotype was counted at least ten times. CDR3 DNA: TGTGCCAGCACCTCCGGACTAGCCGGGGAGCTGTTTTTT. Its translation: CASTSGLAGELFF. The V gene is TRBV12-3 or TRBV12-4, the J gene TRBJ2-2; 7 positions agree with TRBD2. The CDR3 sequence is 13 residues long. Unmatched junction bases numbered 5, after V lost 7 bases and J lost 6 bases.

This clonotype was found many times. The rearrangement joins TRBV2 to TRBJ2-3; D may be TRBD2 (5 bases). V lost 3 bases and J lost 4, with 17 bases in between. The V gene's germline CDR1 is SNHLY and CDR2 FYNNEI. The CDR3 totals 16 residues. The DNA for the CDR3 is TGTGCCAGCAGTGACTCTCTCGCCAAAGCGGCAGATACGCAGTATTTT. It is translated as CASSDSLAKAADTQYF.

In its sample, this clonotype was seen many times. The chain carries TRBV6-1 and TRBJ1-2; D is unresolved. This CDR3 spans 13 amino acids. The V and J ends lost 7 bases and 8 bases respectively, with 17 bases between them. Germline V gene lookup returns CDR1 MNHNS and CDR2 SASEGT. DNA of the CDR3: TGTGCCAGCACGGACCGCACTGCGGGAGGCTACACCTTC. Its protein is CASTDRTAGGYTF.

This clonotype was detected ten times or more. The chain combines TRBV20-1 with TRBJ2-7; possible D gene TRBD2, 6 bases. V gave up 0 bases and J gave up 0 bases, with 12 bases separating them. The CDR3 is made up of 15 amino acids. Looked up from germline, CDR1 is DFQATT and CDR2 is SNEGSKA (reference sequence). CDR3 residues: CSARDPGTGSYEQYF. Written as DNA, the CDR3 is TGCAGTGCTAGAGATCCTGGGACTGGCTCCTACGAGCAGTACTTC.

This clonotype has at least ten counts. V usage is TRBV29-1 and J usage is TRBJ2-3, with D perhaps assigned TRBD1 or TRBD2 (6 bases each). V shed 5 bases and J shed 5 bases, with 14 bases lying between them. The CDR3 is 13 amino acids. Per germline, CDR1 SQVTM and CDR2 ANQGSEA. The CDR3 region is CSVHRDFGDTQYF. As DNA, the CDR3 is TGCAGCGTTCACAGGGACTTCGGAGATACGCAGTATTTT.

This clonotype was recorded many times. This rearrangement joins TRBV20-1 to TRBJ1-2; TRBD1 is a possible D gene (5 bases). V lost 7 bases and J lost 5, with 14 bases in between. This CDR3 has 12 amino acids. Germline CDR1 is DFQATT and CDR2 is SNEGSKA (reference sequence). The CDR3 region has the DNA TGCAGTGTACGGCTGAGGACATATGGCTACACCTTC. Residues: CSVRLRTYGYTF.

A remark on this clonotype: Since a much larger clone is just one base distant, this may be a read error. This chain connects TRBV20-1 to TRBJ2-2; no firm D call. Germline V gene lookup returns CDR1 DFQATT and CDR2 SNEGSKA (reference sequence). There are 16 residues in the CDR3. The CDR3 coding sequence is TGCGGTGCTAGAGATAACGAAGGCCAGAACACCGGGGAGCTGTTTTTT. It codes for CGARDNEGQNTGELFF.

There are many counts of this clonotype. The rearrangement uses TRBV20-1 and TRBJ2-1, with no clear D. V was cut by 5 bases and J by 2 bases, with 16 bases left in between. The CDR3 spans 15 residues. CDR1 is DFQATT, CDR2 SNEGSKA, per germline (reference sequence). The CDR3 sequence: CSAGETPKAYNEQFF. The CDR3 nucleotides read TGCAGTGCTGGTGAGACTCCGAAGGCCTACAATGAGCAGTTCTTC.

This clonotype came up a few times. CDR3 DNA sequence: TGCGCCAGCAGCTTGTTGGGACTAGCGGGGGGAGAGACCCAGTACTTC. Encoded protein: CASSLLGLAGGETQYF. The chain combines TRBV5-1 with TRBJ2-5; TRBD2 matches at 15 bases. V gave up 1 base and J gave up 4 bases; unmatched junction bases: 2. Germline CDR1 and CDR2: SGHRS and YFSETQ. The CDR3 covers 16 residues.

This clonotype was seen only a few times. The chain carries TRBV18 and TRBJ2-3; D is ambiguous. The CDR3 sequence is 13 residues long. V lost 2 bases and J lost 2, with 5 bases in between. The germline V gene encodes CDR1 KGHSH and CDR2 LQKENI. The CDR3 DNA sequence: TGTGCCAGCTCACCATTAGACACAGATACGCAGTATTTT. This sequence encodes CASSPLDTDTQYF.

This sequence joins TRBV7-6 and TRBJ2-1; 14 bases line up with TRBD2. This CDR3 is 15 amino acids long. Per the germline V gene, CDR1 is SGHVS and CDR2 is FNYEAQ. V shed 1 base, J shed 9 bases, and the junction held 2 bases outside the gene matches. The CDR3 loop reads CASSLVTSGRGEQFF. The CDR3, as DNA: TGTGCCAGCAGCTTAGTGACTAGCGGGAGGGGTGAGCAGTTCTTC.

In this sample, this clonotype turned up many times. The chain uses TRBV24-1 and TRBJ2-7; TRBD1 is a possible D gene (6 bases). The length of the CDR3 is 15 residues. In germline, CDR1 is KGHDR, CDR2 SFDVKD. V lost 4 bases to trimming and J lost 0 bases, with 12 bases between them. The DNA for the CDR3 is TGTGCCACCAGTGACAGTGACAGGTTCTCCTACGAGCAGTACTTC. Protein sequence: CATSDSDRFSYEQYF.

The rearrangement links TRBV27 to TRBJ2-7; D assignment may be TRBD1 or TRBD2 (5 bases each). The V gene lost 5 bases and the J gene lost 0 bases, with 17 bases spanning the gap. CDR1 is MNHEY, CDR2 SMNVEV, per germline (reference sequence). The CDR3 is 16 amino acids. The CDR3 protein is CASSPTGTDISYEQYF. The CDR3 bases are TGTGCCAGCAGTCCGACCGGGACGGATATCTCCTACGAGCAGTACTTC.

At least ten counts were recorded for this clonotype. The rearrangement joins TRBV3-1 to TRBJ2-7; D not certain. Germline loops: CDR1 LGHDT, CDR2 YNNKEL (reference sequence). The CDR3 runs to 13 residues. V was pared by 0 bases and J by 6 bases, with 9 bases between. CDR3 in amino acids: CASSQEMAREQYF. The CDR3 DNA reads TGTGCCAGCAGCCAAGAGATGGCTCGCGAGCAGTACTTC.

This clonotype was detected many times. V usage is TRBV10-3 and J usage is TRBJ1-1, with 8 bases that match TRBD1. Germline-derived CDR1 and CDR2 are ENHRY and SYGVKD. The CDR3 extends over 15 amino acids. The trim removed 3 bases at V and 5 bases at J, leaving 8 bases unmatched. Here the CDR3 DNA reads TGTGCCATCAGTGAAGGCAGGGGGCGCGGAACTGAAGCTTTCTTT. It codes for CAISEGRGRGTEAFF.

In the case of this clonotype: This may be a read error: a much more frequent sequence differs by one nucleotide. CDR3 nucleotides: TGTGCCAGCAGCTTAGGAGGGGGGGCAGGTACGCAGTATTTT. Encoded protein: CASSLGGGAGTQYF. The rearrangement uses TRBV7-6 and TRBJ2-3, with a possible D match to TRBD2 (7 bases). Germline CDR1 reads SGHVS; CDR2 reads FNYEAQ. V dropped 1 base and J dropped 8 bases, with 13 bases sitting between them. The CDR3 contains 14 residues.